This T cell receptor beta chain was identified in a study of siplizumab effects on memory and regulatory T cells. Profiled with immunoSEQ multiplex PCR; TCRdb holds only in-frame clones, not every one. The table shows roughly 120,000 clones, with around 90% occurring only once. There are 13 residues in the CDR3. Germline CDR1 is SGHDT and CDR2 is YYEEEE. V was pared by 0 bases and J by 5 bases, with 6 bases between. The sequencing sample was made of CD4+ T cells sorted from blood. This receptor was obtained from a human donor in good health. The rearrangement joins TRBV5-6 to TRBJ1-5; D call uncertain. In DNA, the CDR3 is TGTGCCAGCAGCTTGGAAAGCCATCAGCCCCAGCATTTT. Translating it yields CASSLESHQPQHF.